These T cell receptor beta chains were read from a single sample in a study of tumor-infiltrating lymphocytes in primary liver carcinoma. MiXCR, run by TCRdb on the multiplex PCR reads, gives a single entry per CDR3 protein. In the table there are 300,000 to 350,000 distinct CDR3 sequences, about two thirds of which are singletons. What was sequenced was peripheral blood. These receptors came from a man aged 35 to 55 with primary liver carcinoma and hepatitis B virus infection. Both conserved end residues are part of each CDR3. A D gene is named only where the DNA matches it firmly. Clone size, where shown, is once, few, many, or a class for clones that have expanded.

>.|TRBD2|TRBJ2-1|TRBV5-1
CASSMAGGRVNEQFF
TGCGCCAGCAGCATGGCGGGCGGGAGAGTCAATGAGCAGTTCTTC
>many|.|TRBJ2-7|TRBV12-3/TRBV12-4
CASSSGTLRSYEQYF
TGTGCCAGCAGTTCGGGGACTTTACGCTCCTACGAGCAGTACTTC
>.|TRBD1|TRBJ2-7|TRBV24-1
CATSAVGGQGNHEQYF
TGTGCCACCAGTGCCGTGGGGGGACAGGGGAACCACGAGCAGTACTTC
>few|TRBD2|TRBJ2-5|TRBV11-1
CASTLTGLAGETQYF
TGTGCCAGCACCCTCACGGGACTAGCGGGAGAGACCCAGTACTTC
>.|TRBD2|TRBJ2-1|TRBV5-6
CVSSLALAVYEQFF
TGTGTCAGCAGCTTGGCTCTAGCGGTTTATGAGCAGTTCTTC
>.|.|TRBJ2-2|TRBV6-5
CASIDWAGTGELFF
TGTGCCAGCATAGACTGGGCCGGCACCGGGGAGCTGTTTTTT
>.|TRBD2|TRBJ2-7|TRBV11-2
CTSSLLAGIYEQYF
TGTACCAGCAGCTTGCTAGCGGGAATTTACGAGCAGTACTTC
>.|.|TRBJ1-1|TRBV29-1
CRVGLGVNTETFF
TGCAGAGTTGGGCTGGGGGTGAACACTGAAACTTTCTTT
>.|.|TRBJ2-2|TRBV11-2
CVSSSLRMNTGELFF
TGTGTCAGCAGCTCCCTTCGGATGAACACCGGGGAGCTGTTTTTT
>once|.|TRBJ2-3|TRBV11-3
CASSPGDAQYF
TGCGCCAGCAGCCCGGGAGATGCGCAGTATTTT
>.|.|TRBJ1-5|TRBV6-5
CANSRADSNQPQHF
TGTGCCAACAGTAGGGCTGACAGTAATCAGCCCCAGCATTTT